A selection of T cell receptor beta chains follows, all from one sample in a study of blood T cell repertoires in COVID-19. TCRdb keeps only in-frame clones here, not all; method: immunoSEQ multiplex PCR. The sample gives 320,000 or so clones, about nine tenths of which show up once; approximately 4.7% is in the top ten. The sequencing sample was made of PBMCs or T cells enriched from blood (not recorded which). The receptor set was obtained from a man aged 60 to 69 who had recovered from COVID-19. Each CDR3 is given with its conserved first and last residue. Each record gives: D gene, V gene, J gene, clone size, CDR3 DNA, CDR3 protein. D genes are given only for firm matches. Where a row states a size, it is once, few, many or the class of an expanded clone; other rows omit it.

-	TRBV24-1	TRBJ2-5	-	TGTGCCACCAGTGACCAGGGCTGGGAGACCCAGTACTTC	CATSDQGWETQYF
TRBD1	TRBV7-8	TRBJ2-5	-	TGTGCCAGCAGCTTAAAGGGACAGAGTGTAGCCCAGTACTTC	CASSLKGQSVAQYF
TRBD1	TRBV19	TRBJ2-3	-	TGTGCCAGTAGGACAGGGGGGTATTCAGATACGCAGTATTTT	CASRTGGYSDTQYF
-	TRBV20-1	TRBJ2-5	-	TGCAGTGCTATCCCTCAAGAGACCCAGTACTTC	CSAIPQETQYF
TRBD2	TRBV2	TRBJ2-1	few	TGTGCCAGCAATCTAGCGGGAGGGACCTACAATGAGCAGTTCTTC	CASNLAGGTYNEQFF
-	TRBV28	TRBJ2-1	-	TGTGCCAGCAGTTTATATGGTACAGGGAACAATGAGCAGTTCTTC	CASSLYGTGNNEQFF
TRBD1	TRBV14	TRBJ1-2	-	TGTGCCAGCAGCCCACAGGGGTTCAACTATGGCTACACCTTC	CASSPQGFNYGYTF
-	TRBV20-1	TRBJ1-2	-	TGCAGTGCTAGTCCGCAGAACTATGGCTACACCTTC	CSASPQNYGYTF
-	TRBV6-5	TRBJ2-5	-	TGTGCCAGCAGTTCAGTGGCGGGGTACCAAGAGACCCAGTACTTC	CASSSVAGYQETQYF
-	TRBV24-1	TRBJ2-2	-	TGTGCCACCAGTGATTCGACGGAGGCCTCGAACACCGGGGAGCTGTTTTTT	CATSDSTEASNTGELFF
-	TRBV28	TRBJ1-1	-	TGTGCCAGCACCCCCTACCCCAATGAAGCTTTCTTT	CASTPYPNEAFF
-	TRBV7-2	TRBJ2-2	-	TGTGCCAGCAGCTTAGCGGGGACACCGAACACCGGGGAGCTGTTTTTT	CASSLAGTPNTGELFF
-	TRBV11-2	TRBJ2-2	-	TGTGCCAGCAGCCCTCAAGGGACACTGAACACCGGGGAGCTGTTTTTT	CASSPQGTLNTGELFF
TRBD2	TRBV7-3	TRBJ2-1	-	TGTGCCAGCAGCTTAAACCTAGCGGACAATGAGCAGTTCTTC	CASSLNLADNEQFF
-	TRBV7-2	TRBJ2-3	-	TGTGCCAGCAGCCTCGACAGGTCTAGCACAGATACGCAGTATTTT	CASSLDRSSTDTQYF
TRBD1	TRBV4-1	TRBJ1-1	-	TGCGCCAGCAGTTCCCCTTCGGGGACAGGGGGTTCCAACACTGAAGCTTTCTTT	CASSSPSGTGGSNTEAFF
TRBD1	TRBV15	TRBJ2-1	-	TGTGCCACCAGCAGAGATAGGGGGACAGAGGAGCAGTTCTTC	CATSRDRGTEEQFF
-	TRBV5-4	TRBJ2-3	-	TGTGCCAGCAGCTTAAGGGGCGCGACAGATACGCAGTATTTT	CASSLRGATDTQYF
-	TRBV6-2/TRBV6-3	TRBJ1-2	-	TGTGCCAGCAGTTTTTATTCGGACTATGGCTACACCTTC	CASSFYSDYGYTF
TRBD1	TRBV6-5	TRBJ1-5	few	TGTGCCAGCAGTTCAAGGACAGGAGGCAATCAGCCCCAGCATTTT	CASSSRTGGNQPQHF
TRBD2	TRBV2	TRBJ2-7	-	TGTGCCAGCAGTCCCTACAGCGGGAGCTCCTACGAGCAGTACTTC	CASSPYSGSSYEQYF
TRBD1	TRBV19	TRBJ1-5	-	TGTGCCAGTAGTCCCACGGACAGGGGAAGACAGCCCCAGCATTTT	CASSPTDRGRQPQHF
TRBD1	TRBV3-1/TRBV3-2	TRBJ2-3	once	TGTGCCAGCAGCCACCGACAGGGAAACACAGATACGCAGTATTTT	CASSHRQGNTDTQYF
TRBD2	TRBV7-3	TRBJ2-5	-	TGTGCCAGCAGCCCCCGGGGCGCGGGGGAGGGAGAGACCCAGTACTTC	CASSPRGAGEGETQYF
-	TRBV4-1	TRBJ2-7	-	TGCGCCAGCAGCCAAGGGTGGGGCGGCACGGCGGGGTACGAGCAGTACTTC	CASSQGWGGTAGYEQYF
-	TRBV29-1	TRBJ2-3	-	TGCAGCGTTGATGGAGGGGCCGTAGGCCCAGATACGCAGTATTTT	CSVDGGAVGPDTQYF
TRBD1	TRBV5-6	TRBJ1-5	-	TGTGCCAGCAGCTTGGCGACAGGGGCTAATCAGCCCCAGCATTTT	CASSLATGANQPQHF
-	TRBV20-1	TRBJ2-3	-	TGCAGTGCTAGTCCTGTGCCAGGGGGGCAAACAGATACGCAGTATTTT	CSASPVPGGQTDTQYF
-	TRBV6-5	TRBJ2-3	-	TGTGCCACGTACCCCAGGTTGGGCACAGATACGCAGTATTTT	CATYPRLGTDTQYF
TRBD2	TRBV18	TRBJ2-7	-	TGTGCCAGCTCATCTACAAAGACTAGCGGGAACTACGAGCAGTACTTC	CASSSTKTSGNYEQYF
-	TRBV5-6	TRBJ2-3	once	TGTGCCAGCAGCTTGCGGGACACAGATACGCAGTATTTT	CASSLRDTDTQYF
TRBD2	TRBV5-1	TRBJ2-3	-	TGCGCCAGCAGCTTATTCACCCTAGCGGGAGGTCCAGATACGCAGTATTTT	CASSLFTLAGGPDTQYF
TRBD2	TRBV28	TRBJ2-1	once	TGTGCCAGCACCACGGGACTAGCTCAGTTCTTC	CASTTGLAQFF
-	TRBV28	TRBJ1-2	-	TGTGCCAGCAGATTCACGGGGGCGGGGAGGGATGGCTACACCTTC	CASRFTGAGRDGYTF
-	TRBV27	TRBJ1-1	once	TGTGCCAGCAGTTTACTGGGGGGTAACACTGAAGCTTTCTTT	CASSLLGGNTEAFF
-	TRBV11-2	TRBJ1-1	-	TGTGCCAGCACCAGAACCGGACAGATTATGAACACTGAAGCTTTCTTT	CASTRTGQIMNTEAFF